This is a list of T cell receptor beta chains from one sample in a study of graft-versus-host responses after intestinal transplantation. Profiling relied on immunoSEQ multiplex PCR, and the TCRdb table lists in-frame clones only, not all of them. The profile shows tens of thousands of clones, 95% of them singletons. Antigens of these TCRs are unknown. The specimen comprised unstimulated CD8+ T cells sorted from spleen or lymph node cells, sampled before transplant. All receptors come from a human donor who was the organ donor for an intestinal transplant. Each CDR3 is given with its conserved first and last residue. A D gene is named only where the DNA matches it firmly. Where a row states a size, it is once, few, many or the class of an expanded clone; other rows omit it.

abundance: .; v_gene: TRBV28; d_gene: .; j_gene: TRBJ2-3; CDR3nt: TGTGCCAGCAGCGTACAGGGTAATCCATCCGATACGCAGTATTTT; CDR3aa: CASSVQGNPSDTQYF
abundance: .; v_gene: TRBV12-5; d_gene: .; j_gene: TRBJ2-3; CDR3nt: TGTGCTAGTGGTCTCTTTTCAGATACGCAGTATTTT; CDR3aa: CASGLFSDTQYF
abundance: .; v_gene: TRBV10-3; d_gene: .; j_gene: TRBJ1-2; CDR3nt: TGTGCCATCTGGTCCGGCAGTATAGATGGCTACACCTTC; CDR3aa: CAIWSGSIDGYTF
abundance: .; v_gene: TRBV14; d_gene: .; j_gene: TRBJ1-1; CDR3nt: TGTGCCAGCAGCCAAAGCCCCATGAACACTGAAGCTTTCTTT; CDR3aa: CASSQSPMNTEAFF
abundance: once; v_gene: TRBV28; d_gene: TRBD1; j_gene: TRBJ2-5; CDR3nt: TGTGCCAGCAGTTCTACCGAACCGGGACAGCAAGAGACCCAGTACTTC; CDR3aa: CASSSTEPGQQETQYF
abundance: .; v_gene: TRBV28; d_gene: TRBD1; j_gene: TRBJ1-5; CDR3nt: TGTGCCAGCAGTAAGGGACAGGTCATCAATCAGCCCCAGCATTTT; CDR3aa: CASSKGQVINQPQHF
abundance: .; v_gene: TRBV28; d_gene: .; j_gene: TRBJ2-2; CDR3nt: TGTGCCAGCAGTTTAGGGGTCCTGAGAGGGGGGCCTCCTAAGTCCGGGGAGCTGTTTTTT; CDR3aa: CASSLGVLRGGPPKSGELFF
abundance: .; v_gene: TRBV4-3; d_gene: TRBD1; j_gene: TRBJ1-4; CDR3nt: TGCGCCAGCAGCCAGGGACAGGGGAGTAATGAAAAACTGTTTTTT; CDR3aa: CASSQGQGSNEKLFF
abundance: .; v_gene: TRBV2; d_gene: .; j_gene: TRBJ2-5; CDR3nt: TGTGCCAGCAGCATGACTGACATCTCGGAGACCCAGTACTTC; CDR3aa: CASSMTDISETQYF
abundance: .; v_gene: TRBV11-1; d_gene: .; j_gene: TRBJ1-1; CDR3nt: TGTGCCAGCAGCTTAACAATCGGTAGTTCTGAAGCTTTCTTT; CDR3aa: CASSLTIGSSEAFF
abundance: .; v_gene: TRBV4-1; d_gene: .; j_gene: TRBJ2-7; CDR3nt: TGCGCCAGCAGCCTAACCATCGGCTTAAGCTCCTACGAGCAGTACTTC; CDR3aa: CASSLTIGLSSYEQYF
abundance: once; v_gene: TRBV7-2; d_gene: .; j_gene: TRBJ1-3; CDR3nt: TGTGCCAGCAGCCAAGACACAAACTCTGGAAACACCATATATTTT; CDR3aa: CASSQDTNSGNTIYF
abundance: .; v_gene: TRBV7-2; d_gene: TRBD2; j_gene: TRBJ2-5; CDR3nt: TGTGCCAGCAGCTTATACGTCTCGGCTAGCGGACAAGAGACCCAGTACTTC; CDR3aa: CASSLYVSASGQETQYF
abundance: .; v_gene: TRBV6-1; d_gene: TRBD1; j_gene: TRBJ2-3; CDR3nt: TGTGCCAGCATTAAAGCCGGGACAGGGATTCCCCCAGATACGCAGTATTTT; CDR3aa: CASIKAGTGIPPDTQYF
abundance: .; v_gene: TRBV9; d_gene: .; j_gene: TRBJ1-3; CDR3nt: TGTGCCAGCAGCGACACAAGCTCTGGAAACACCATATATTTT; CDR3aa: CASSDTSSGNTIYF
abundance: .; v_gene: TRBV5-4; d_gene: .; j_gene: TRBJ1-1; CDR3nt: TGTGCCAGCAGCTTGGACAGGGAAGCTGAAGCTTTCTTT; CDR3aa: CASSLDREAEAFF
abundance: .; v_gene: TRBV15; d_gene: TRBD1; j_gene: TRBJ1-2; CDR3nt: TGTGCCACCAGCAGAGAGGGGGGACAGTATGGCTATGGCTACACCTTC; CDR3aa: CATSREGGQYGYGYTF
abundance: .; v_gene: TRBV5-1; d_gene: TRBD2; j_gene: TRBJ2-1; CDR3nt: TGCGCCAGCAGCCCGGGGGGAATCTACAATGAGCAGTTCTTC; CDR3aa: CASSPGGIYNEQFF
abundance: .; v_gene: TRBV28; d_gene: .; j_gene: TRBJ2-2; CDR3nt: TGTGCCAGCAGTCCTGACAGAGGGGGGGCCGGGGAGCTGTTTTTT; CDR3aa: CASSPDRGGAGELFF
abundance: .; v_gene: TRBV6-6; d_gene: .; j_gene: TRBJ2-3; CDR3nt: TGTGCCAGCAGTTACGGAGATACGCAGTATTTT; CDR3aa: CASSYGDTQYF
abundance: .; v_gene: TRBV19; d_gene: .; j_gene: TRBJ2-5; CDR3nt: TGTGCCAGTAGTATGCTTGGCGGCTCACAAGAGACCCAGTACTTC; CDR3aa: CASSMLGGSQETQYF
abundance: .; v_gene: TRBV7-9; d_gene: .; j_gene: TRBJ2-3; CDR3nt: TGTGCCAGCAGCTTCTACAGCACAGATACGCAGTATTTT; CDR3aa: CASSFYSTDTQYF
abundance: .; v_gene: TRBV19; d_gene: .; j_gene: TRBJ2-1; CDR3nt: TGTGCCAGTAGTCCCCCTTTTCGGGGCCTGTTCAATGAGCAGTTCTTC; CDR3aa: CASSPPFRGLFNEQFF
abundance: .; v_gene: TRBV11-2; d_gene: .; j_gene: TRBJ1-4; CDR3nt: TGTGCCAGCAGCCTAGGAGGCTCAAATGAAAAACTGTTTTTT; CDR3aa: CASSLGGSNEKLFF
abundance: .; v_gene: TRBV28; d_gene: .; j_gene: TRBJ2-7; CDR3nt: TGTGCCAGCAGTTTACAGGAGGCCTACGAGCAGTACTTC; CDR3aa: CASSLQEAYEQYF
abundance: .; v_gene: TRBV28; d_gene: TRBD1; j_gene: TRBJ1-5; CDR3nt: TGTGCCAGCAGTTTTATTAACGGACAGGCCGACAATCAGCCCCAGCATTTT; CDR3aa: CASSFINGQADNQPQHF
abundance: .; v_gene: TRBV11-2; d_gene: .; j_gene: TRBJ1-1; CDR3nt: TGTGCCAGCAGCTTAGGATCCCCAGCTTTCTTT; CDR3aa: CASSLGSPAFF
abundance: .; v_gene: TRBV27; d_gene: .; j_gene: TRBJ1-2; CDR3nt: TGTGCCAGCAGTTTTATGGGCGGAGACCTCTATGGCTACACCTTC; CDR3aa: CASSFMGGDLYGYTF
abundance: .; v_gene: TRBV15; d_gene: .; j_gene: TRBJ2-7; CDR3nt: TGTGCCACCAGCGGGGTTGGTCAGGGGACGTACGAGCAGTACTTC; CDR3aa: CATSGVGQGTYEQYF
abundance: once; v_gene: TRBV4-2; d_gene: .; j_gene: TRBJ1-6; CDR3nt: TGTGCCAGCAGCCAAGGGGTGGCCCAGGGTAATTCACCCCTCCACTTT; CDR3aa: CASSQGVAQGNSPLHF
abundance: .; v_gene: TRBV25-1; d_gene: .; j_gene: TRBJ2-7; CDR3nt: TGTGCCAGCAGTGAAGGGATGTACGAGCAGTACTTC; CDR3aa: CASSEGMYEQYF
abundance: .; v_gene: TRBV27; d_gene: .; j_gene: TRBJ1-4; CDR3nt: TGTGCCAGCAGTTTGCATTGGACGGCAACTAATGAAAAACTGTTTTTT; CDR3aa: CASSLHWTATNEKLFF